These 3 T cell receptor beta chains were sequenced from one sample in a study of T cells after posttransplantation cyclophosphamide (dated by TCRdb to the mid-2010s). The method behind the library was the immunoSEQ multiplex PCR assay. Here the immuneACCESS table is served through TCRdb, limited to in-frame sequences with V and J called. Missing clones are a known gap in these copies; in checked studies unresolved V genes cover under half, and the rest lacks a known reason. The table puts more than 30,000 clones in this sample, none counted just once. Together, the top ten hold roughly 1.1% of the sample. Sequencing was done on a sample of PBMCs. Receptors were obtained from a girl aged 10 to 17 in good health, CMV-negative, and a related stem cell transplant donor.

V is TRBV28 and J is TRBJ2-7; no clear D gene. V lost 2 bases and J 3 bases, leaving 11 bases between the germline ends. The CDR3 length is 14 residues. Per the germline V gene, CDR1 is MDHEN and CDR2 is SYDVKM. CDR3 loop: CASSLARPSYEQYF. CDR3 nucleotides: TGTGCCAGCAGTTTAGCCAGGCCGAGCTACGAGCAGTACTTC.

This clone was seen at least ten times. The rearrangement joins TRBV28 to TRBJ2-3, with D possibly being TRBD2 (6 bases). CDR1 and CDR2 from the germline V gene are MDHEN and SYDVKM. Trimming took 6 bases from V and 10 from J, leaving 14 bases between them. The CDR3 is made up of 12 amino acids. CDR3 DNA sequence: TGTGCCAGCAGGGGGGGACCCCCCCCGCAGTATTTT. It yields the protein CASRGGPPPQYF.

This clone was observed many times. The rearrangement joins TRBV19 to TRBJ2-7, with TRBD2 matching 7 bases. Germline values: CDR1 LNHDA, CDR2 SQIVND (reference sequence). The CDR3 length is 15 residues. V lost 3 bases and J lost 0; bases outside the gene matches: 5. This chain's CDR3 is CASSMGLHHSYEQYF. The CDR3 DNA sequence: TGTGCCAGTAGTATGGGACTACACCACTCCTACGAGCAGTACTTC.